This T cell receptor beta chain is from a study of CD8 T cells in Susac syndrome (dated by TCRdb to between 2019 and 2020). Background on the whole study: Whether CD8+ T cell activation and differentiation in Susac syndrome was antigen driven was tested using repertoire sequencing.

Peripheral blood CD8+ and CD4+ T cells from healthy donors, Susac syndrome patients and multiple sclerosis patients were profiled by high-throughput TCR beta sequencing. The multiple sclerosis controls were treatment-naive patients who had stable or active relapsing-remitting disease and met the revised McDonald criteria. Bulk CD8+ and CD4+ T cells were purified magnetically by negative isolation, whereas CD8+ TEMRA cells were enriched by FACS. Blood was collected in EDTA tubes and processed within 24 hours, with PBMCs isolated through density gradient centrifugation. PBMCs destined for TCR sequencing were cryopreserved in liquid nitrogen and later thawed in a 37 °C water bath. A purity of at least 90% was achieved for sorted or isolated CD4+, CD8+ and CD8+ TEMRA cells. Paper-wide results and their limitations: The number of individuals in the TCR sequencing and HLA analysis was acknowledged as relatively small.

RNA was extracted using the RNeasy kit, and about 0.45 to 1 ug of the RNA was reverse transcribed with random hexamers. The immunoSEQ multiplex PCR assay, which covers 54 Vbeta and 13 Jbeta segments, was used to amplify TCR beta CDR3 regions. Bias from PCR amplification was corrected by using a synthetic template baseline for primer optimization and for computational correction. For the original study's pipeline: Only productive sequences were kept, with reads annotated to V, D and J genes according to IMGT and analyzed in immunoSEQ Analyzer. Clonality was calculated as one minus the Shannon entropy normalized by log2 of the number of productive unique sequences. Public and private clones were assessed among the 100 most prevalent clones of each patient and control. Clones were defined as Susac-specific when absent from the healthy and MS cohorts, from fewer than 1,300 published viral clones and from other ImmuneACCESS disease sequences. TCRdb's own reprocessing of the public reads used fastp at Q25 and MiXCR and kept productive beta chains. When rows share a CDR3 protein, they turn into one entry using the most common DNA and genes. The V and J calls come from TCRdb's annotation, not from the publication. The sample table holds roughly 200,000 distinct CDR3 sequences, of which approximately 96% were seen once. Of the sample, approximately 0.1% is held by the ten largest clones.

As for this clonotype: Its antigen remains unidentified. The sample holds no much larger clone one base away, and base qualities are not on file.

From its cysteine to its phenylalanine, the CDR3 spans 12 amino acids. This entry keeps only the CDR3 DNA: 36 bases, framed from base 1. V gives up 6 bases and J gives up 4 bases, and the segment between their germline ends measures 7 bases. The chain couples TRBV12-3 or TRBV12-4 to TRBJ1-5; there is no confident call for the D gene. The sequenced material came from CD4+ T cells from PBMCs. This clonotype was sampled from a human donor with multiple sclerosis. The DNA sequence is TGTGCCAGCAGGCTCAGTAATCAGCCCCAGCATTTT. Translated, this is CASRLSNQPQHF.